This T cell receptor beta chain was captured in a study of T-cell memory formation after mild COVID-19. The CDR3 covers 11 residues. Between the trimmed V and J ends, which lost 7 bases and 7 bases, there was a span of 10 bases. CDR1 MNHNS and CDR2 SASEGT come from the germline V gene. Whole-study results and caveats: The SARS-CoV-2 specificity of second-wave clones reaching peak at day 37 remained unverified.

TCRdb processed the 5' RACE reads anew with MiXCR; each CDR3 protein has one entry. Of about 400,000 distinct CDR3 sequences detected, approximately 15% appear once; the ten largest clones hold less than 25%. A word on this clonotype: The target antigen is unknown.

V and J are TRBV6-1 and TRBJ2-5; the D is unclear. The clonotype was recovered from a man between 18 and 35 years old who had mild COVID-19 (a few samples of this study predate the infection). Cell type and time point are not known. Sequencing used PBMCs or a T cell subset sorted from them (not recorded which). CDR3 nucleotide sequence: TGTGCCAGCACCAAGGAGTGGACCCAGTACTTC. Translation: CASTKEWTQYF.